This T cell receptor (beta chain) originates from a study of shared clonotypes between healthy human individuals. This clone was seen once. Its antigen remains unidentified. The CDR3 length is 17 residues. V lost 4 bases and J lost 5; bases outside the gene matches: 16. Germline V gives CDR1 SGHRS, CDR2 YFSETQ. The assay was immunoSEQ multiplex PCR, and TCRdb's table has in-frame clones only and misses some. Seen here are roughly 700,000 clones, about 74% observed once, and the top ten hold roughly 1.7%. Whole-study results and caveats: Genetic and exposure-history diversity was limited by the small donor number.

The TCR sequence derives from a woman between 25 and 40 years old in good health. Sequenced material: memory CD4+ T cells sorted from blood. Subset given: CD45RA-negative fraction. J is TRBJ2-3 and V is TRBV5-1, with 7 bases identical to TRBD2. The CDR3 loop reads CASSAGVGGSIGDTQYF. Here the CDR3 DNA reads TGCGCCAGCAGCGCTGGGGTAGGCGGGAGTATAGGAGATACGCAGTATTTT.